Described below is a single T cell receptor beta chain sequence and its context. Clones were read by immunoSEQ multiplex PCR, and TCRdb kept only the in-frame ones, dropping some. The sample has some 380,000 clones; about 89% are singletons. The data were obtained in a study of blood T cell repertoires in COVID-19. Background on the study: T cells, B-cell-depleted T cells, or PBMCs provided the cDNA or gDNA that served as material.

CDR3 size: 13 residues. CDR1 is GTSNPN, CDR2 SVGIG, per germline (reference sequence). Trimming took off 0 bases at V and 9 bases at J, with 12 bases between the two ends. Recruits, aged roughly 18 to 90 years, lived in under 25 US areas. Cohort 3 recovered donors had two negative PCRs, clearance, or symptom resolution. This chain joins TRBV30 and TRBJ2-1; D is unresolved. Sequencing used PBMCs or T cells enriched from blood (not recorded which). This receptor was obtained from a man younger than 45 who had recovered from COVID-19. CDR3: CAWSVRLRSEQFF. CDR3 sequence (DNA): TGTGCCTGGAGTGTACGACTCCGGAGTGAGCAGTTCTTC.